Below are 7 T cell receptor beta chains sequenced from a single sample in a study of OX40 agonist ivuxolimab in advanced cancers. Assay: immunoSEQ multiplex PCR; the TCRdb copy retains only in-frame clones and omits some. The sample contains about 83,000 clones, about 88% of which appear only once. This material consisted of CD4+ or CD8+ T cells sorted from blood, taken in a trial of the OX40 agonist ivuxolimab. Receptor source: an adult with an advanced solid tumor such as melanoma, head and neck, liver or kidney cancer.

This chain connects TRBV11-3 to TRBJ2-5, with D possibly TRBD1 on 5 matching bases. Trimming shortened V by 5 bases and J by 1 base, and 8 bases separated the two germline ends. This CDR3 contains 13 residues. Per the germline V gene, CDR1 is SGHNT and CDR2 is YENEEA. CDR3 residues: CASSDTGQETQYF. The CDR3 DNA follows: TGTGCCAGCAGCGACACAGGCCAAGAGACCCAGTACTTC.

This chain links TRBV6-5 with TRBJ2-2; D unresolved. The germline V gene has CDR1 MNHEY and CDR2 SVGAGI. Trimming cost V 0 bases and J 3 bases, with 5 bases left between them. The CDR3 consists of 14 residues. The CDR3 loop reads CASSYSRYTGELFF. The CDR3 coding sequence is TGTGCCAGCAGTTACTCGCGATACACCGGGGAGCTGTTTTTT.

The genes are TRBV19 and TRBJ1-2; TRBD1 aligns across 9 bases. The trim removed 4 bases at V and 7 bases at J, leaving 10 bases unmatched. Germline CDR1 LNHDA, CDR2 SQIVND (reference sequence). The CDR3 length is 15 residues. The CDR3 nucleotides are TGTGCCAGTAGTAGGACCCGGGGACAGGGTCGTGGCTACACCTTC. Translation gives CASSRTRGQGRGYTF.

The chain recombines TRBV19 with TRBJ2-1; TRBD1 aligns across 11 bases. The trim removed 4 bases at V and 6 bases at J, leaving 5 bases unmatched. CDR1 is LNHDA, CDR2 SQIVND, per germline (reference sequence). This CDR3 is built from 15 residues. CDR3 bases: TGTGCCAGTAGTAAGGACAGGGGGCGTAGCAATGAGCAGTTCTTC. Translated, it gives CASSKDRGRSNEQFF.

The V and J genes are TRBV4-1 and TRBJ2-7, with 10 bases identical to TRBD1. This CDR3 has 15 amino acids. The junction had 9 bases not matched to a gene; V was cut back by 3 bases and J by 7 bases. CDR1 is MGHRA and CDR2 is YSYEKL in the germline V gene. The CDR3 DNA is TGCGCCAGCAGCCACCCGGGACAGGGGAATCGGGAGCAGTACTTC. Protein: CASSHPGQGNREQYF.

The CDR3 here is CATAAGQTLDTQYF. The CDR3 coding sequence is TGCGCCACCGCAGCGGGACAGACGTTGGATACGCAGTATTTT. V gene TRBV5-1 combines with J gene TRBJ2-3; D could derive from TRBD1 or TRBD2 (7 bases each). This CDR3 has 14 residues. The germline V and J ends were trimmed by 9 bases and 6 bases, with 20 bases remaining between them. CDR1 and CDR2 from the germline V gene are SGHRS and YFSETQ.

The chain couples TRBV5-1 to TRBJ2-2; 10 bases are shared with TRBD2. The CDR3 loop spans 17 amino acids. The V segment lost 4 bases and the J segment 6 bases; nucleotides outside the gene matches: 12. Germline values: CDR1 SGHRS, CDR2 YFSETQ. Here the CDR3 reads CASSLQASGRRSGELFF. As DNA, the CDR3 is TGCGCCAGCAGCCTGCAGGCTAGCGGGAGAAGGTCCGGGGAGCTGTTTTTT.